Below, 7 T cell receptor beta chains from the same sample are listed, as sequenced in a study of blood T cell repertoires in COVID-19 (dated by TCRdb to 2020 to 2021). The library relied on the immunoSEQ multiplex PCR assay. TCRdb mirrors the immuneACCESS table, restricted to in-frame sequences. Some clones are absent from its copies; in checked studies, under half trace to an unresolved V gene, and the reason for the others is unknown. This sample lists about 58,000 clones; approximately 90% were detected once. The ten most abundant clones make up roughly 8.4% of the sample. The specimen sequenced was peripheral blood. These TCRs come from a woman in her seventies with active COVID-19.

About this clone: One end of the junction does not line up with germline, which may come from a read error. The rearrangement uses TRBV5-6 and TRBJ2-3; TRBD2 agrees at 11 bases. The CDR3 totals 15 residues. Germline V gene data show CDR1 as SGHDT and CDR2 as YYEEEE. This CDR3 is CASSLTSGSIDTQYF. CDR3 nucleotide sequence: TGTGCCAGCAGCTTAACTAGCGGGAGCATAGATACGCAGTATTTT.

CDR3 DNA sequence: TGTGCCAGCAGTTTAGGGGCCCCATCGAGCTCCTACGAGCAGTACTTC. Its protein product is CASSLGAPSSSYEQYF. The chain is built from TRBV27 and TRBJ2-7, with a weak D call TRBD1 (5 bases). V lost 2 bases to trimming and J lost 0 bases, with 14 bases between them. From germline, CDR1 is MNHEY and CDR2 SMNVEV (reference sequence). This CDR3 has 16 amino acids.

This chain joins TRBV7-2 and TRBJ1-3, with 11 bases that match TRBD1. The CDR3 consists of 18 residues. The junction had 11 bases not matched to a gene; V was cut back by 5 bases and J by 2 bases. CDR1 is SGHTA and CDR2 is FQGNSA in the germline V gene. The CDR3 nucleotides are TGTGCCAGCAGCATGGACAGGGGGCGAAGACTTCCTGGAAACACCATATATTTT. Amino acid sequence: CASSMDRGRRLPGNTIYF.

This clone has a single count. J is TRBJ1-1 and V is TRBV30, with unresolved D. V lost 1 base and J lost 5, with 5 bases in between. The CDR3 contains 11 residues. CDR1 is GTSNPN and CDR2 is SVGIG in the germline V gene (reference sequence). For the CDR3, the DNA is TGTGCCTGGAGTGGCCAGACTGAAGCTTTCTTT. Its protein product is CAWSGQTEAFF.

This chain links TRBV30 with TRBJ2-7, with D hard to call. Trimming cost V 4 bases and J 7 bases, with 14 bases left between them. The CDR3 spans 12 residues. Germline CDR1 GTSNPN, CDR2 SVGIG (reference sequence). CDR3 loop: CAWTRGVREQYF. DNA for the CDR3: TGTGCCTGGACCCGTGGCGTGAGGGAGCAGTACTTC.

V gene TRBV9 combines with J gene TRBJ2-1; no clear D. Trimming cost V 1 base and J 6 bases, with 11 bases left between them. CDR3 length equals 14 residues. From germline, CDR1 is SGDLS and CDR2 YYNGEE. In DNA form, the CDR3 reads TGTGCCAGCAGCGTAACCCAGGATCTCAATGAGCAGTTCTTC. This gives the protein CASSVTQDLNEQFF.

CDR3 loop: CASSQVRRELTSTDTQYF. CDR3 DNA: TGCGCCAGCAGCCAAGTTCGGCGGGAACTAACTAGCACAGATACGCAGTATTTT. The chain joins TRBV4-1 to TRBJ2-3; maybe TRBD2 (6 bases). CDR3 length equals 18 residues. V lost 1 base, J lost 0 bases, and 17 bases lay in between. Germline V lookup: CDR1 MGHRA, CDR2 YSYEKL.